This is a list of T cell receptor beta chains from one sample in a study of T cell responses to AZD1222 COVID-19 vaccine. Repertoires were generated with immunoSEQ multiplex PCR, while TCRdb's copy carries only in-frame clones and drops some. The table has hundreds of thousands of clones, approximately 94% seen once. The specimen comprised peripheral blood, sampled on day 0 of MenACWY control vaccination. These receptors were obtained from an adult in good health. CDR3s include the opening cysteine and the closing phenylalanine or tryptophan. A D gene is named only where the DNA matches it firmly.

>.|15|TRBV10-2
CASSGVGVLNTEAFF
>.|13|TRBV28
CVTGTITYNEQFF
>.|14|TRBV30
CAWSHWTANTEAFF
>.|12|TRBV19
CASMNHNQPQHF
>TRBD2|15|TRBV5-1
CASSLAGGSTDTQYF
>.|16|TRBV9
CASSPWAGTSTDTQYF
>TRBD1|14|TRBV19
CASSLDRDRSEAFF
>.|11|TRBV23-1
CASSQRYEQYF
>.|13|TRBV30
CAWRVHVNTEAFF
>TRBD1|16|TRBV18
CASSSAQGAPGNTIYF
>.|13|TRBV5-1
CASSLTQGEKLFF
>TRBD2|16|TRBV2
CASTGGGLPVAYEQYF
>.|14|TRBV19
CASSHASPSTEAFF
>.|11|TRBV30
CAWSVVGEQYF
>TRBD1|13|TRBV18
CASSQQGNYGYTF
>TRBD2|17|TRBV27
CASSFLGLAGGTGELFF
>.|13|TRBV5-1
CASSSPMTETLHF
>TRBD1|16|TRBV7-2
CASSPSRQGQGETQYF
>.|16|TRBV6-5
CASSYSRLAASYEQYF
>.|16|TRBV10-2
CASRTSGGGGLNEQFF
>TRBD1|15|TRBV5-1
CASSWGQGAADTIYF
>TRBD1|16|TRBV28
CASSPSGQGSSYEQYF
>.|16|TRBV9
CASSVGGATGVETQYF
>TRBD1|16|TRBV7-9
CASSLSRGATNEKLFF
>TRBD1|14|TRBV19
CASSIGRGLSGYTF
>.|13|TRBV28
CASTGALSYEQYF
>.|12|TRBV29-1
CSVGGVNQPQHF
>.|12|TRBV12-5
CASGDGSYEQYF
>.|15|TRBV21-1
CASPIAVQLNQPQHF
>.|15|TRBV28
CASSPSRRANYGYTF
>TRBD1|14|TRBV10-2
CASSETGSGSPLHF
>TRBD2|17|TRBV5-6
CASSPTGGGALTDTQYF
>.|13|TRBV3-1/TRBV3-2
CASSQTANYGYTF
>TRBD1|16|TRBV6-1
CASSEAQGASGNTIYF
>.|15|TRBV5-1
CASTLTTQMNTEAFF
>TRBD1|15|TRBV13
CASSTRTGIGSPLHF
>.|15|TRBV19
CASKPLYEGNQPQHF
>.|16|TRBV7-2
CASSLLGLAAGGEQYF
>.|13|TRBV5-4
CASSLRTRGGYTF
>.|12|TRBV6-6
CASSSQDTEAFF
>TRBD1|16|TRBV5-1
CASSLGQGASTDTQYF
>TRBD2|15|TRBV5-6
CASRVPAGAYNEQFF
>.|14|TRBV28
CASSFWQGSYEQYF
>TRBD1|13|TRBV12-3/TRBV12-4
CASSARQGGVRAF
>.|14|TRBV14
CASSQHRDTGELFF
>.|18|TRBV4-1
CASSQGPAPSSYNSPLHF
>TRBD2|16|TRBV5-4
CASSLASGKASYEQYF
>TRBD2|16|TRBV7-9
CASSSIAGGNTGELFF
>.|15|TRBV7-2
CASTPGGGGPDEQYF
>.|14|TRBV5-1
CASSFNPDNSPLHF